These 27 T cell receptor beta chains originate from one sample sequenced in a study of blood T cell repertoires in COVID-19. The table came from immunoSEQ multiplex PCR; TCRdb's copy has only in-frame clones and leaves some out. This sample has approximately 390,000 clones, with around nine tenths found just once. The sample was PBMCs or T cells enriched from blood (not recorded which). These receptors were taken from a woman between 50 and 59 years old who had recovered from COVID-19.

CDR3 amino acids: CASSLVPNEQYF. In nucleotides, the CDR3 is TGTGCCAGCAGCTTAGTTCCCAACGAGCAGTACTTC. This chain connects TRBV7-2 to TRBJ2-7; no definite D call. CDR1 SGHTA and CDR2 FQGNSA come from the germline V gene. There are 12 residues in the CDR3. Trimming took 1 base from V and 5 from J, leaving 6 bases between them. Full variable domain (outside the CDR3, taken from reference TRBV7-2 and TRBJ2-7): GAGVSQSPSNKVTEKGKDVELRCDPISGHTALYWYRQSLGQGLEFLIYFQGNSAPDKSGLPSDRFSAERTGGSVSTLTIQRTQQEDSAVYLCASSLVPNEQYFGPGTRLTVT.

About this clone: A read error may produce the germline difference seen at one junction end. V gene TRBV27 combines with J gene TRBJ1-5; D gene ambiguous. The CDR3 has 14 residues. The germline V gene has CDR1 MNHEY and CDR2 SMNVEV (reference sequence). The CDR3 spells CAGSSSDGNQPQHF. The DNA of the CDR3 is TGTGCCGGCAGTTCCAGTGATGGCAATCAGCCCCAGCATTTT.

This rearrangement joins TRBV6-2 or TRBV6-3 to TRBJ1-5; D may be TRBD1 (6 bases). This CDR3 is 16 amino acids long. The germline CDR1 and CDR2 sequences are MNHEY and SVGEGT. Trimming shortened V by 5 bases and J by 1 base, and 15 bases separated the two germline ends. CDR3 protein: CASSLTRGPSNQPQHF. CDR3 nucleotide sequence: TGTGCCAGCAGTCTAACCAGGGGCCCAAGCAATCAGCCCCAGCATTTT.

This clone was observed once. V and J are TRBV9 and TRBJ2-3; D is ambiguous. Germline V gene data show CDR1 as SGDLS and CDR2 as YYNGEE. The CDR3 loop spans 12 amino acids. With 4 bases removed from V and 6 bases from J, the gap between germline ends came to 9 bases. Here the CDR3 DNA reads TGTGCCAGCAGCCCCCGAGAGGATACGCAGTATTTT. It codes for CASSPREDTQYF.

This rearrangement joins TRBV3-1 (or the pseudogene TRBV3-2) to TRBJ2-7, with D perhaps TRBD1 (5 bases). CDR1 and CDR2 (germline): LGHDT, YNNKEL (reference sequence). Between the trimmed V and J ends, which lost 1 base and 5 bases, there was a span of 15 bases. The CDR3 is 15 amino acids. DNA for the CDR3: TGTGCCAGCAGCCAAGTATCCAACCTGGGGCACGAGCAGTACTTC. Translation gives CASSQVSNLGHEQYF.

The gene calls are TRBV4-1 and TRBJ1-2, with a tentative D call TRBD1 (5 bases). Germline V gene lookup returns CDR1 MGHRA and CDR2 YSYEKL. V was clipped by 0 bases and J by 8 bases, with 16 bases between them. The CDR3 consists of 15 residues. CDR3 sequence reads: CASSQDLQGPKGYTF. The CDR3 DNA reads TGCGCCAGCAGCCAAGATCTCCAGGGCCCTAAGGGCTACACCTTC.

This chain connects TRBV6-1 to TRBJ2-7; possible D gene TRBD1, 6 bases. V lost 4 bases to trimming and J lost 2 bases, with 18 bases between them. Germline V CDR1 and CDR2: MNHNS, SASEGT. The CDR3 contains 16 residues. CDR3 nucleotides: TGTGCCAGCAGTGTGGGTCCCCAGGGGTCAACCTACGAGCAGTACTTC. This codes for CASSVGPQGSTYEQYF.

The V and J genes are TRBV29-1 and TRBJ2-3, with TRBD1 matching over 8 bases. Germline assignment: CDR1 SQVTM and CDR2 ANQGSEA. The J segment lost 6 bases and the V segment lost 4 bases, leaving 6 bases of the junction unmatched. This CDR3 spans 13 amino acids. The CDR3 protein is CSVGDRFSDTQYF. The CDR3 DNA follows: TGCAGCGTTGGGGACAGGTTTTCCGATACGCAGTATTTT.

Written as DNA, the CDR3 is TGTGCCAGCAGCTTAACGACAGGGAGATATGGCTACACCTTC. Encoded protein: CASSLTTGRYGYTF. The chain links TRBV7-8 to TRBJ1-2; 7 bases agree with TRBD1. Trimming at V came to 2 bases and at J to 5 bases, leaving 5 bases not matched to a gene. Germline V gene sequence: CDR1 SGHVS, CDR2 FQNEAQ. The CDR3 runs 14 residues.

The chain combines TRBV9 with TRBJ2-7, with D possibly matching TRBD1 (6 bases). V shed 0 bases and J shed 2 bases, with 9 bases lying between them. The germline CDR1 and CDR2 sequences are SGDLS and YYNGEE. The CDR3 is 14 amino acids. CDR3 region: CASSVDQGTYEQYF. CDR3 nucleotide sequence: TGTGCCAGCAGCGTAGACCAGGGGACCTACGAGCAGTACTTC.

The chain carries TRBV10-3 and TRBJ1-1, with D possibly matching TRBD1 (6 bases). The germline CDR1 and CDR2 sequences are ENHRY and SYGVKD. Deletions cut 6 bases from V and 0 bases from J, with 14 bases between. The CDR3 length is 15 residues. CDR3 region: CAIRPGQIMNTEAFF. The CDR3 DNA is TGTGCCATCAGACCTGGACAGATCATGAACACTGAAGCTTTCTTT.

This chain uses TRBV5-3 with TRBJ1-2; TRBD1 aligns across 7 bases. TRBV5-3 is reported as an ORF; its role is uncertain. The V gene end was trimmed by 4 bases and the J gene end by 5 bases; junction bases not matched to a gene: 20. The CDR3 spans 18 residues. The DNA for the CDR3 is TGTGCCAGAAGCCACCTCGGGCCAGGGGGTACCAAAGGGTATGGCTACACCTTC. The encoded protein is CARSHLGPGGTKGYGYTF.

This clone was observed a handful of times. The gene calls are TRBV7-2 and TRBJ2-1; 7 positions agree with TRBD2. The germline gives CDR1 SGHTA, CDR2 FQGNSA. The CDR3 contains 15 residues. The trim removed 5 bases at V and 9 bases at J, leaving 13 bases unmatched. The CDR3 protein is CASSPPGGSPAEQFF. The CDR3 DNA follows: TGTGCCAGCAGCCCACCGGGGGGTAGCCCCGCTGAGCAGTTCTTC.

This clone was observed once. V usage is TRBV12-3 or TRBV12-4 and J usage is TRBJ1-2; TRBD1 is a possible D gene (5 bases). V was cut by 4 bases and J by 1 base, with 7 bases left in between. The CDR3 is 13 amino acids. The CDR3 sequence is CASSSDSNYGYTF. The CDR3 DNA sequence: TGTGCCAGCAGTTCCGACAGTAACTATGGCTACACCTTC.

V is TRBV7-9 and J is TRBJ1-2, with no clear D. V gave up 5 bases and J gave up 8 bases, with 15 bases separating them. This CDR3 has 13 amino acids. Germline assignment: CDR1 SEHNR and CDR2 FQNEAQ (reference sequence). CDR3 DNA: TGTGCCAGCAGCCTAGGCCCCTGGGAGGGCTACACCTTC. This codes for CASSLGPWEGYTF. The whole variable domain, filled in from reference TRBV7-9 and TRBJ1-2, reads DTGVSQNPRHKITKRGQNVTFRCDPISEHNRLYWYRQTLGQGPEFLTYFQNEAQLEKSRLLSDRFSAERPKGSFSTLEIQRTEQGDSAMYLCASSLGPWEGYTFGSGTRLTVV.

J is TRBJ2-7 and V is TRBV10-3; D is possibly TRBD2 (6 bases). Germline V lookup: CDR1 ENHRY, CDR2 SYGVKD. The CDR3 runs to 15 residues. V lost 6 bases and J 3 bases, leaving 18 bases between the germline ends. CDR3 bases: TGTGCCATCAGAAACCCGGGACGGGAGTTCTACGAGCAGTACTTC. It translates to CAIRNPGREFYEQYF.

This sequence joins TRBV25-1 and TRBJ2-7; a possible D gene is TRBD2 (5 bases). Trimming removed 4 bases from V and 2 bases from J, with 15 bases in between. CDR1 is MGHDK, CDR2 SYGVNS, per germline. This CDR3 has 15 residues. The CDR3 bases are TGTGCCAGCAGTGTCCCCCGGGGTTGGGCCTACGAGCAGTACTTC. As protein: CASSVPRGWAYEQYF.

For this clone: This CDR3 is also generated by other DNA sequences in the sample. The rearrangement links TRBV12-3 or TRBV12-4 to TRBJ1-1; TRBD1 aligns across 7 bases. The V and J ends lost 3 bases and 3 bases, in that order; junction bases with no gene match: 1. The CDR3 is 13 residues long. Here the CDR3 reads CASSFTGDTEAFF. CDR3 DNA: TGTGCCAGCAGTTTTACAGGGGACACTGAAGCTTTCTTT.

The CDR3 reads CASSQSFGNTIYF. The CDR3 DNA sequence: TGTGCCAGCAGCCAATCTTTTGGAAACACCATATATTTT. The rearrangement uses TRBV3-1 (or the pseudogene TRBV3-2) and TRBJ1-3; unclear D gene. This CDR3 is built from 13 residues. Trimming left V 2 bases short and J 3 bases short, with 5 bases between. The germline CDR1 and CDR2 sequences are LGHDT and YNNKEL (reference sequence).

V usage is TRBV3-1 (or the pseudogene TRBV3-2) and J usage is TRBJ1-2, with TRBD1 as a possible D gene (6 bases). The germline V gene encodes CDR1 LGHDT and CDR2 YNNKEL (reference sequence). V lost 3 bases to trimming and J lost 3 bases, with 8 bases between them. CDR3 length: 13 amino acids. The CDR3 DNA is TGTGCCAGCAGCCAGGGGGCAGACTATGGCTACACCTTC. It translates to CASSQGADYGYTF.

This chain joins TRBV9 and TRBJ1-3; 7 positions agree with TRBD1. The CDR3 spans 18 residues. J lost 0 bases, V lost 3 bases, and 12 bases had no gene match. CDR1 and CDR2 from the germline V gene are SGDLS and YYNGEE. The CDR3 sequence: CASSAQPGQVRSGNTIYF. The DNA for the CDR3 is TGTGCCAGCAGCGCCCAACCTGGACAGGTCCGCTCTGGAAACACCATATATTTT.

V gene TRBV29-1 combines with J gene TRBJ1-2; TRBD1 matches 12 bases. V lost 7 bases to trimming and J lost 0 bases; unmatched junction nucleotides: 6. Germline V CDR1 and CDR2: SQVTM, ANQGSEA. The CDR3 totals 15 residues. The CDR3 nucleotides are TGCAGCGCACGGGACAGGGGGCTTACTAACTATGGCTACACCTTC. Its translation: CSARDRGLTNYGYTF. Looking up the rest from reference TRBV29-1 and TRBJ1-2 gives the full variable domain: SAVISQKPSRDICQRGTSLTIQCQVDSQVTMMFWYRQQPGQSLTLIATANQGSEATYESGFVIDKFPISRPNLTFSTLTVSNMSPEDSSIYLCSARDRGLTNYGYTFGSGTRLTVV.

The J gene is TRBJ1-6, the V gene TRBV12-3 or TRBV12-4; 7 bases are a match to TRBD1. The CDR3 totals 13 residues. The J segment lost 10 bases and the V segment lost 5 bases, leaving 5 bases of the junction unmatched. CDR3 amino acids: CASSVTGQSPLHF. CDR3 nucleotides: TGTGCCAGCAGTGTGACAGGGCAGTCACCCCTCCACTTT.

This clone has just one count. The chain is built from TRBV7-2 and TRBJ1-2, with a possible D match to TRBD1 (6 bases). The V and J ends lost 5 bases and 7 bases respectively, with 20 bases between them. The CDR3 covers 15 residues. Germline values: CDR1 SGHTA, CDR2 FQGNSA. CDR3 loop: CASSPGQPGVGGYTF. For the CDR3, the DNA is TGTGCCAGCAGCCCCGGACAGCCCGGTGTCGGTGGCTACACCTTC.

This clone was observed a single time. The chain is built from TRBV6-5 and TRBJ2-7; D is possibly TRBD1 (5 bases). CDR3 length equals 15 residues. Germline CDR1 MNHEY, CDR2 SVGAGI. V lost 5 bases to trimming and J lost 0 bases, with 14 bases between them. The CDR3 DNA reads as TGTGCCAGCAGTCCTCAGGGTGTCGGCTCCTACGAGCAGTACTTC. This encodes CASSPQGVGSYEQYF.

Note on this clone: In the same sample, other DNA sequences code for this CDR3. V is TRBV6-5 and J is TRBJ1-3; D ambiguous. V dropped 6 bases and J dropped 3 bases, with 3 bases sitting between them. CDR1 and CDR2 from the germline V gene are MNHEY and SVGAGI. This CDR3 spans 11 amino acids. The CDR3 DNA sequence: TGTGCCAGCAGCCTTGGAAACACCATATATTTT. This sequence encodes CASSLGNTIYF.

This CDR3 is CASSFWGRLRDSPLHF. DNA for the CDR3: TGTGCCAGCAGCTTTTGGGGGCGGTTGAGGGATTCACCCCTCCACTTT. This chain uses TRBV7-2 with TRBJ1-6, with D perhaps TRBD1 (6 bases). Trimming cost V 3 bases and J 8 bases, with 17 bases left between them. Per the germline V gene, CDR1 is SGHTA and CDR2 is FQGNSA. This CDR3 is built from 16 residues.